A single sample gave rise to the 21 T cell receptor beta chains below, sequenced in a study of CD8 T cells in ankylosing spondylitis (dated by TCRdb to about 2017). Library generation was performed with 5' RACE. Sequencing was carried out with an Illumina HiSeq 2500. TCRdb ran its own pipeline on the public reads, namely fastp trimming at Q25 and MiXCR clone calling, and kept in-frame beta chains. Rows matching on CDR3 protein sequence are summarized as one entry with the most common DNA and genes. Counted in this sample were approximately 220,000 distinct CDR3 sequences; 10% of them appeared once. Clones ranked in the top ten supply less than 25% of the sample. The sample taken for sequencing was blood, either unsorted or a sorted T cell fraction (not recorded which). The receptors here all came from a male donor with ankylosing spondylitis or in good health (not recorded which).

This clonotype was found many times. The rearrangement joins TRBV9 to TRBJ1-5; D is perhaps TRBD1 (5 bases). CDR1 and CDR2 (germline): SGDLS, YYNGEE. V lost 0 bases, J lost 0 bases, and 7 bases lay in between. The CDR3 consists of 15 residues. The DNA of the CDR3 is TGTGCCAGCAGCGTAGGCAGGGATAGCAATCAGCCCCAGCATTTT. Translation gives CASSVGRDSNQPQHF.

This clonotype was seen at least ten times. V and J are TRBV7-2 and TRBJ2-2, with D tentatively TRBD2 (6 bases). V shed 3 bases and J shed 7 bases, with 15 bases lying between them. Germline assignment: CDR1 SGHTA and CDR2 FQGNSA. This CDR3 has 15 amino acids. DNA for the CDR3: TGTGCCAGCAGCTTGAACTTACTAGCCCACGGGGAGCTGTTTTTT. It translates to CASSLNLLAHGELFF. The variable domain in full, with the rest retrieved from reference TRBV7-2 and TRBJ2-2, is GAGVSQSPSNKVTEKGKDVELRCDPISGHTALYWYRQSLGQGLEFLIYFQGNSAPDKSGLPSDRFSAERTGGSVSTLTIQRTQQEDSAVYLCASSLNLLAHGELFFGEGSRLTVL.

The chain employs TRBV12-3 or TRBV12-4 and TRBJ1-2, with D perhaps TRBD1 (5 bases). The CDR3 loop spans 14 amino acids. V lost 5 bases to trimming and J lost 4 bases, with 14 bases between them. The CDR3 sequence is CASSLTRGAYGYTF. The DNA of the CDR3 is TGTGCCAGCAGTCTTACGAGGGGCGCCTATGGCTACACCTTC.

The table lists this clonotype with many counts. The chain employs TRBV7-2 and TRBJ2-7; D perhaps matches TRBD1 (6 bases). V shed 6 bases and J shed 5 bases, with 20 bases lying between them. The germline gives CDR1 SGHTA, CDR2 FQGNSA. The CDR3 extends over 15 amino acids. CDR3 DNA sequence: TGTGCCAGCAGGAGGGGGTGGCTAGAGTCCCACGAGCAGTACTTC. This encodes CASRRGWLESHEQYF.

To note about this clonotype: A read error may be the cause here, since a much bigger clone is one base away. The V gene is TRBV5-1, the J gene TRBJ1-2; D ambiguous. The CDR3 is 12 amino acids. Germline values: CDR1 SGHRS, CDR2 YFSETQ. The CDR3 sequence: CASRPENYGDTF. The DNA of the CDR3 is TGCGCCAGCAGACCGGAGAACTATGGCGACACCTTC. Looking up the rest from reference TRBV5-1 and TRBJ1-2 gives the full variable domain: KAGVTQTPRYLIKTRGQQVTLSCSPISGHRSVSWYQQTPGQGLQFLFEYFSETQRNKGNFPGRFSGRQFSNSRSEMNVSTLELGDSALYLCASRPENYGDTFGSGTRLTVV.

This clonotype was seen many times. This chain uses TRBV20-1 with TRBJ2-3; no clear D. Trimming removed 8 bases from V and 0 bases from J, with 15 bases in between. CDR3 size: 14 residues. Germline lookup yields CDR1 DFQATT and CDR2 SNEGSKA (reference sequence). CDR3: CSSPKFSSTDTQYF. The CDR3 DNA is TGCAGTTCCCCTAAGTTCTCTAGCACAGATACGCAGTATTTT.

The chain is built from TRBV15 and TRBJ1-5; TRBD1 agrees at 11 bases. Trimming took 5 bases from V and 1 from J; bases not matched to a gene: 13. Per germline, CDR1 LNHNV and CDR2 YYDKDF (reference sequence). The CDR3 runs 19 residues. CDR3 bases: TGTGCCACCAGCGGGTTTTGGGACAGGGGGGTTCCGAGCAATCAGCCCCAGCATTTT. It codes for CATSGFWDRGVPSNQPQHF.

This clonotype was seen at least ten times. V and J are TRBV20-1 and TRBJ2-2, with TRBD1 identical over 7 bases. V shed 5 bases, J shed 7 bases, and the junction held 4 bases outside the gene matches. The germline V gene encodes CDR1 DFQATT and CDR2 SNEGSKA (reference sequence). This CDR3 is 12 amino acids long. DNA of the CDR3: TGCAGTGCTCGAGGGGGCGGCGGGGAGCTGTTTTTT. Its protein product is CSARGGGGELFF.

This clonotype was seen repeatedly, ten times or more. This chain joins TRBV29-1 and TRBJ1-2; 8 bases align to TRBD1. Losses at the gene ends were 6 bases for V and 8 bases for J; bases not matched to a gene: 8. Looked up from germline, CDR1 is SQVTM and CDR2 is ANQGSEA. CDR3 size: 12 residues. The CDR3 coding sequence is TGCAGCGTAGGAGGACAGGGAGGCGGCTACACCTTC. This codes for CSVGGQGGGYTF.

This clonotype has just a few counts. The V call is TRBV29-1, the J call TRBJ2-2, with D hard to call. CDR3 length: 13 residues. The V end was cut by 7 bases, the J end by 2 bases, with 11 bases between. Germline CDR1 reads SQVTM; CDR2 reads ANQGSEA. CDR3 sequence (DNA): TGCAGCGGAATTGTGCCCAACACCGGGGAGCTGTTTTTT. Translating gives CSGIVPNTGELFF.

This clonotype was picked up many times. The CDR3 is CSAYAWNEQFF. The CDR3 DNA reads TGCAGTGCCTACGCCTGGAATGAGCAGTTCTTC. The rearrangement joins TRBV20-1 to TRBJ2-1; D remains unclear. The CDR3 is 11 amino acids. In germline, CDR1 is DFQATT, CDR2 SNEGSKA (reference sequence). V lost 6 bases to trimming and J lost 7 bases, with 10 bases between them.

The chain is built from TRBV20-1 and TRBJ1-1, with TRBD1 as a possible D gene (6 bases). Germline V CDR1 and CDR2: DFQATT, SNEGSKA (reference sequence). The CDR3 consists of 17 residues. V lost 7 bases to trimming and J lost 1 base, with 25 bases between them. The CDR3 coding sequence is TGCAGTGTCTGGGGGGCGGTTCTGGGACCGACGAACACTGAAGCTTTCTTT. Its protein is CSVWGAVLGPTNTEAFF.

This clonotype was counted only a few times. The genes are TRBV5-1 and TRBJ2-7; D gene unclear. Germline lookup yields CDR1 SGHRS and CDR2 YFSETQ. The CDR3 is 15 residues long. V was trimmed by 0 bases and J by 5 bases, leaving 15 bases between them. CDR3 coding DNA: TGCGCCAGCAGCTTGGTTTCTACCGGCGTAGACGAGCAGTACTTC. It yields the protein CASSLVSTGVDEQYF.

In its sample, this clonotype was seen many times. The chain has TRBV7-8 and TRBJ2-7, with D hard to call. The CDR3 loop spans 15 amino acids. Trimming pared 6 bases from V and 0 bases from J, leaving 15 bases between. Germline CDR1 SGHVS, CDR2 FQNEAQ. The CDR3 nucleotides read TGTGCCAGCAGGGCCCTAGAGGCCAGCTCCTACGAGCAGTACTTC. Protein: CASRALEASSYEQYF.

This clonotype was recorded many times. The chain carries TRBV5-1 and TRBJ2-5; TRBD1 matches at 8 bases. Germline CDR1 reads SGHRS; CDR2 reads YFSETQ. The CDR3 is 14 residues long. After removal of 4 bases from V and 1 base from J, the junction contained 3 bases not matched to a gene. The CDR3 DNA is TGCGCCAGCAGCGTGGGGACAGGCCAAGAGACCCAGTACTTC. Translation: CASSVGTGQETQYF.

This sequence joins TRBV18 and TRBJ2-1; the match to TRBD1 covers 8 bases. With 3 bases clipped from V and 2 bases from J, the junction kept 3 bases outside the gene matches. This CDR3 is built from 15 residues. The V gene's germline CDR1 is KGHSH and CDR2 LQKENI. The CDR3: CASSPQGATYNEQFF. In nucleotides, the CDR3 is TGTGCCAGCTCACCTCAGGGGGCAACCTACAATGAGCAGTTCTTC.

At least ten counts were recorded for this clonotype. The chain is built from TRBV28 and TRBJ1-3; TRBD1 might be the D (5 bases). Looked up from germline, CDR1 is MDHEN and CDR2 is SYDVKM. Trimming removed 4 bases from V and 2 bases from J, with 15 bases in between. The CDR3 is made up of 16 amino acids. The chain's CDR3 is CASSSPGPGAGNTIYF. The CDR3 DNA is TGTGCCAGCAGTTCCCCGGGGCCGGGGGCTGGAAACACCATATATTTT.

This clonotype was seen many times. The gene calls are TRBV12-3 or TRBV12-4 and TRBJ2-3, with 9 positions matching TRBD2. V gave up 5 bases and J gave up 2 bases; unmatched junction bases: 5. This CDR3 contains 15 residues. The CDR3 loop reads CASSDTSGPTDTQYF. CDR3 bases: TGTGCCAGCAGTGATACTAGCGGGCCCACAGATACGCAGTATTTT.

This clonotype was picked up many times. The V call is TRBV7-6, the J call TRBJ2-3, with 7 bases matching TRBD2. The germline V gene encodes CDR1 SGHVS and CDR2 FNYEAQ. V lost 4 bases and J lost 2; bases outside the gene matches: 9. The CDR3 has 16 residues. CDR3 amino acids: CASSSERGGFTDTQYF. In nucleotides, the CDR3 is TGTGCCAGCAGCTCCGAACGCGGGGGTTTCACAGATACGCAGTATTTT.

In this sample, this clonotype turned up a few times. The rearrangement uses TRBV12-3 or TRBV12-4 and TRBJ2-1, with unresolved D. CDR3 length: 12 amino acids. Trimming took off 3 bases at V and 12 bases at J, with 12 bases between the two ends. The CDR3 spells CASSLSLPPQFF. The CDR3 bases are TGTGCCAGCAGTTTGAGTCTCCCCCCGCAGTTCTTC.

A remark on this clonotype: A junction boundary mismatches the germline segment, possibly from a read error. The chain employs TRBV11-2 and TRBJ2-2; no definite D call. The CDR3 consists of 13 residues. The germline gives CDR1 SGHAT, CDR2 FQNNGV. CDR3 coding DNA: TGTGCCAGCAGCGTATTTAACACCGCGGAGCTGTTTTTT. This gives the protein CASSVFNTAELFF.